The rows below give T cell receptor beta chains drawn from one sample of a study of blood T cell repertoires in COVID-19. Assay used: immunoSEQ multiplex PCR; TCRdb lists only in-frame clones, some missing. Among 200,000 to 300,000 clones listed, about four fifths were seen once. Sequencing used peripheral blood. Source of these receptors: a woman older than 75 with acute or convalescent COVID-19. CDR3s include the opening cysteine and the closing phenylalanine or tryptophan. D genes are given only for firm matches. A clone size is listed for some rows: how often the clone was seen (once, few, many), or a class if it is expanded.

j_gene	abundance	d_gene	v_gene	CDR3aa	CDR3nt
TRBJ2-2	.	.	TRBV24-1	CATSAPDRNTGELFF	TGTGCCACCAGTGCCCCGGACAGGAACACCGGGGAGCTGTTTTTT
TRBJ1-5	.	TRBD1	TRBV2	CASRRDRNQPQHF	TGTGCCAGCAGGAGGGACAGAAATCAGCCCCAGCATTTT
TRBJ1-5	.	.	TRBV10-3	CAISESKQGGMQPQHF	TGTGCCATCAGTGAGTCGAAACAGGGTGGGATGCAGCCCCAGCATTTT
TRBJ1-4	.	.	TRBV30	CAWRGRGATNEKLFF	TGTGCCTGGAGGGGCAGGGGTGCAACTAATGAAAAACTGTTTTTT
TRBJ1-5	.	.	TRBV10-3	CAISEGTFHNQPQHF	TGTGCCATCAGTGAGGGGACTTTCCACAATCAGCCCCAGCATTTT
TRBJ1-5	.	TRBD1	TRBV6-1	CASTEAPTGSNQPQHF	TGTGCCAGCACCGAAGCTCCGACAGGGAGCAATCAGCCCCAGCATTTT
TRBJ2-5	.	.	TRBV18	CASSPGLQETQYF	TGTGCCAGCTCACCAGGACTCCAAGAGACCCAGTACTTC
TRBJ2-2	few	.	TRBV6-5	CASSLGARTGELFF	TGTGCCAGCAGTTTGGGGGCGCGGACCGGGGAGCTGTTTTTT
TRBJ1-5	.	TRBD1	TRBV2	CASRAPGQGNQPQHF	TGTGCCAGCAGAGCGCCGGGACAGGGAAATCAGCCCCAGCATTTT
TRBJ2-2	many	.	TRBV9	CASSPRPTGNTGELFF	TGTGCCAGCAGCCCCAGACCCACAGGGAACACCGGGGAGCTGTTTTTT
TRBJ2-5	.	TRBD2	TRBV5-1	CASSMRTSGGKQETQYF	TGCGCCAGCAGCATGCGGACTAGCGGGGGAAAACAAGAGACCCAGTACTTC
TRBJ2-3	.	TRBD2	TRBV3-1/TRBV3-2	CASSQDQSGGPTDTQYF	TGTGCCAGCAGCCAAGATCAAAGCGGGGGCCCTACAGATACGCAGTATTTT
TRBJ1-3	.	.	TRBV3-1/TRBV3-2	CASSMTDSGNTIYF	TGTGCCAGCAGCATGACAGACTCTGGAAACACCATATATTTT
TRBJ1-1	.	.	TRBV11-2	CASTLFDNANTEAFF	TGTGCCAGCACCCTCTTTGACAACGCGAACACTGAAGCTTTCTTT
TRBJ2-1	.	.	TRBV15	CATSSKRGSYNEQFF	TGTGCCACCAGCTCTAAAAGGGGCAGCTACAATGAGCAGTTCTTC
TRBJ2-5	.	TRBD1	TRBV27	CASPPGTGKRETQYF	TGTGCCAGCCCCCCGGGGACAGGGAAGCGGGAGACCCAGTACTTC
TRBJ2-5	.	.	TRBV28	CASSFLFNRVQETQYF	TGTGCCAGCAGTTTTCTCTTCAACAGGGTCCAAGAGACCCAGTACTTC
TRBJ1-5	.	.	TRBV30	CAWSGGRGQPQHF	TGTGCCTGGAGCGGGGGGCGAGGTCAGCCCCAGCATTTT
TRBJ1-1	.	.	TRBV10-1	CASSEGGTEAFF	TGCGCCAGCAGCGAGGGGGGGACTGAAGCTTTCTTT
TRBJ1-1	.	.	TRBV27	CASRRKGDTEAFF	TGTGCCAGCAGGAGAAAGGGGGACACTGAAGCTTTCTTT
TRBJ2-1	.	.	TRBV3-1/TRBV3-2	CASSPHPPVGEQFF	TGTGCCAGCAGCCCCCACCCCCCCGTCGGGGAGCAGTTCTTC
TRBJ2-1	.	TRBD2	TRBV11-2	CATQGGASGAYEQFF	TGTGCCACCCAAGGGGGGGCTAGCGGGGCCTATGAGCAGTTCTTC
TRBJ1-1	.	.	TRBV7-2	CASSLYQGEAFF	TGTGCCAGCAGCTTATATCAGGGCGAGGCTTTCTTT
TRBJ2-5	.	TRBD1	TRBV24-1	CATSDNGQGWGETQYF	TGTGCCACCAGTGACAACGGACAGGGCTGGGGAGAGACCCAGTACTTC
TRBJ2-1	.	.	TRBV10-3	CATADTNEQFF	TGTGCCACCGCGGACACCAATGAGCAGTTCTTC
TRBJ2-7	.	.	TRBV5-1	CASSLLDSSYEQYF	TGCGCCAGCAGCCTCCTGGACAGTTCCTACGAGCAGTACTTC
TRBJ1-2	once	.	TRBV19	CASSIGETNYGYTF	TGTGCCAGTAGTATCGGAGAGACTAACTATGGCTACACCTTC
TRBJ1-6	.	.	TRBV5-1	CASSLGTGVDNSPLHF	TGCGCCAGCAGCTTGGGAACGGGAGTGGATAATTCACCCCTCCACTTT
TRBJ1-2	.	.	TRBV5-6	CASSRDYGYTF	TGTGCCAGCTCCAGGGACTATGGCTACACCTTC
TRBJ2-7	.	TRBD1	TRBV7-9	CASSIPGTGSNEQYF	TGTGCCAGCAGCATCCCCGGGACAGGGAGTAACGAGCAGTACTTC
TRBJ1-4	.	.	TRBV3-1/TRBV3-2	CASSLRVTNEKLFF	TGTGCCAGCAGCCTCCGGGTGACTAATGAAAAACTGTTTTTT
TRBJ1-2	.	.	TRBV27	CASSPHTGGGTYGYTF	TGTGCCAGCAGTCCGCACACGGGGGGCGGGACCTATGGCTACACCTTC
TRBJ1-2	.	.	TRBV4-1	CASSQDHSYGYTF	TGCGCCAGCAGCCAAGATCACAGCTATGGCTACACCTTC
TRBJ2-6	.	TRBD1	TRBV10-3	CAISDPPTGTGANVLTF	TGTGCCATCAGTGACCCTCCGACAGGGACTGGGGCCAACGTCCTGACTTTC
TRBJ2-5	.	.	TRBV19	CASSRGRETQYF	TGTGCCAGTAGTAGGGGCCGGGAGACCCAGTACTTC
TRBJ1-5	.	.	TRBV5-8	CASSLAAGPPNQPQHF	TGTGCCAGCAGCTTGGCCGCAGGGCCCCCCAATCAGCCCCAGCATTTT
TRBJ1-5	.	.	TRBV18	CASSLNSDQPQHF	TGTGCCAGCTCACTTAACTCCGATCAGCCCCAGCATTTT
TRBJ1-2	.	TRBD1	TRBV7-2	CASSLDWTGRYNYGYTF	TGTGCCAGCAGCTTGGACTGGACAGGGAGGTACAACTATGGCTACACCTTC
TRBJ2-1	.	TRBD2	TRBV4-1	CASSQVLAGGYNEQFF	TGCGCCAGCAGCCAAGTGCTAGCGGGGGGATACAATGAGCAGTTCTTC
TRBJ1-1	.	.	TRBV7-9	CASSFGEGKAEAFF	TGTGCCAGCAGCTTCGGGGAGGGGAAAGCTGAAGCTTTCTTT
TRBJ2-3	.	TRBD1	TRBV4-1	CASSRTGGAAGGPGYTQYF	TGCGCCAGCAGCCGGACAGGGGGCGCGGCGGGGGGCCCCGGGTATACGCAGTATTTT
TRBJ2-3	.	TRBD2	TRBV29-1	CSVARGEKVTDTQYF	TGCAGCGTTGCCCGGGGGGAAAAAGTCACAGATACGCAGTATTTT
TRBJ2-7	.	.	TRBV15	CATSREGARASYEQYF	TGTGCCACCAGCAGAGAGGGGGCCAGGGCCTCCTACGAGCAGTACTTC
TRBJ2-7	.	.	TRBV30	CAWSHSVNYEQYF	TGTGCCTGGAGCCACAGTGTAAACTACGAGCAGTACTTC
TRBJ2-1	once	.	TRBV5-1	CASSLNEMSSYNEQFF	TGCGCCAGCAGCTTGAACGAAATGAGCTCCTACAATGAGCAGTTCTTC
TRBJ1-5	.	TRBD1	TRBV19	CASSGGQGYGNQPQHF	TGTGCCAGTAGTGGGGGACAGGGGTATGGCAATCAGCCCCAGCATTTT
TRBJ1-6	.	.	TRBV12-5	CASARGNNSPLHF	TGTGCTAGTGCTCGGGGAAATAATTCACCCCTCCACTTT
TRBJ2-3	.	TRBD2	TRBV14	CASSQDTPPAGGTDTQYF	TGTGCCAGCAGCCAAGATACCCCCCCCGCGGGGGGCACAGATACGCAGTATTTT
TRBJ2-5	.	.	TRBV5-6	CASSGRDWQETQYF	TGTGCCAGCAGCGGTCGGGACTGGCAAGAGACCCAGTACTTC
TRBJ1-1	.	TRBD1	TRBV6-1	CASSALRTGFGTEAFF	TGTGCCAGCAGTGCGTTAAGGACAGGGTTTGGCACTGAAGCTTTCTTT
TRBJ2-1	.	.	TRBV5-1	CASSLYAESSYNEQFF	TGCGCCAGCAGCTTGTACGCCGAGAGCTCCTACAATGAGCAGTTCTTC
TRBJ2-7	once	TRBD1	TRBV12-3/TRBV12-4	CASRGTGGDEQYF	TGTGCCAGCAGGGGGACAGGGGGCGACGAGCAGTACTTC
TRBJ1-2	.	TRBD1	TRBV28	CASSRDRVGYGYTF	TGTGCCAGCAGCCGGGACAGGGTGGGCTATGGCTACACCTTC
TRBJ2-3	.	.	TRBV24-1	CATSDTLGRHRDTQYF	TGTGCCACCAGTGACACTCTGGGCCGACACCGGGATACGCAGTATTTT